The TCR beta chain described here comes from a study of blood T cell repertoires in COVID-19. On the study more broadly: COVID-19 samples, acute and convalescent, were from the United States, Italy and Spain. PBMCs, B-cell-depleted T cells, or T cells were the source of the cDNA or gDNA that made up the material.

One Seattle source followed patients from active infection through their disease course. Source study methods: Reference gene primer amplification in the assay estimated nucleated cell counts. Here immunoSEQ multiplex PCR was the method, and the copy in TCRdb shows in-frame clones only, minus some. V and J calls and clone size are copied from that table; D and trimming were computed from the DNA. The sample contains around 270,000 clones, about 80% of which appear only once. Germline values: CDR1 MDHEN, CDR2 SYDVKM. This CDR3 comprises 15 residues. The V and J ends lost 5 bases and 3 bases respectively, with 17 bases between them. This clone showed up just once.

This rearrangement joins TRBV28 to TRBJ2-7, with D possibly being TRBD1 (6 bases). Sequencing was carried out using peripheral blood. The source of this sequence is a person aged 65 to 85 with COVID-19, enrolled during active disease. CDR3 residues: CASSPIAGQIYEQYF. CDR3 DNA sequence: TGTGCCAGCAGTCCGATTGCCGGACAGATCTACGAGCAGTACTTC.